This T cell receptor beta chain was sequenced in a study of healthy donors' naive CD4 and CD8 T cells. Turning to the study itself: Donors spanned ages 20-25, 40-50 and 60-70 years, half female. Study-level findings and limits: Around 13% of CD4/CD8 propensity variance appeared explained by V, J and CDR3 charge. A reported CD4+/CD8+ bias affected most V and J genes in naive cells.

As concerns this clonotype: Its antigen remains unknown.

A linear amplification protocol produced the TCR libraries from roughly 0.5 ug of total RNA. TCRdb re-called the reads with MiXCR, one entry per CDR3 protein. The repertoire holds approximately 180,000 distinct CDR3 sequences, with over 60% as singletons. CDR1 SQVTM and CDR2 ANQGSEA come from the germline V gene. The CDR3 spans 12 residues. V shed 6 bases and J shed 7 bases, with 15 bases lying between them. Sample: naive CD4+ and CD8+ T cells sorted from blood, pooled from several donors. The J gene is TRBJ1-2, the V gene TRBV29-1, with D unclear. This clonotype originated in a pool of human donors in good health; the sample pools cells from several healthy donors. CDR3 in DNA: TGCAGCGTCCCGTGGGAGAGAGGTGGCTACACCTTC. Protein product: CSVPWERGGYTF.